The 27 T cell receptor beta chains below were found in one sample sequenced in a study of radiation and T cells in renal cell carcinoma. Time point described: blood 4 weeks post-SBRT, at nephrectomy. Treatment: 15 Gy SBRT to primary tumor, nephrectomy 4 weeks later. The table came from immunoSEQ multiplex PCR; TCRdb's copy has only in-frame clones and leaves some out. The table lists about 78,000 clones, approximately 90% of them singletons, with about 5.8% in the top ten. The sample consisted of blood, taken from a patient whose treatment included radiotherapy and nephrectomy. The receptors derive from a woman in her seventies with renal cell carcinoma.

The chain uses TRBV10-3 and TRBJ2-4; tentative D call: TRBD1 (5 bases). In germline, CDR1 is ENHRY, CDR2 SYGVKD. The CDR3 covers 16 residues. V was pared by 0 bases and J by 4 bases, with 13 bases between. CDR3 in DNA: TGTGCCATCAGTGAGTCTGCAGGGAATGTAAAAAACATTCAGTACTTC. Translating gives CAISESAGNVKNIQYF.

J is TRBJ2-1 and V is TRBV30; TRBD1 is a possible D gene (7 bases). The V gene lost 7 bases and the J gene lost 2 bases, with 18 bases spanning the gap. The germline V gene encodes CDR1 GTSNPN and CDR2 SVGIG (reference sequence). The length of the CDR3 is 15 residues. The CDR3 sequence: CAYDRGTAAYNEQFF. In nucleotides, the CDR3 is TGTGCCTACGACCGCGGGACAGCGGCCTACAATGAGCAGTTCTTC.

This clone was detected only once. V gene TRBV5-1 combines with J gene TRBJ2-1, with 9 bases matching TRBD2. Germline V gene data show CDR1 as SGHRS and CDR2 as YFSETQ. CDR3 size: 16 residues. V shed 2 bases, J shed 7 bases, and the junction held 10 bases outside the gene matches. CDR3 sequence: CASSFLAGGLGNEQFF. The CDR3 DNA is TGCGCCAGCAGCTTTCTTGCGGGGGGGCTCGGTAATGAGCAGTTCTTC.

The J gene is TRBJ2-2, the V gene TRBV6-1, with 14 bases aligning to TRBD2. The germline V gene has CDR1 MNHNS and CDR2 SASEGT. V shed 4 bases, J shed 2 bases, and the junction held 3 bases outside the gene matches. The CDR3 contains 17 residues. In DNA form, the CDR3 reads TGTGCCAGCAGTGGGACTAGCGGGGGGCCTAACACCGGGGAGCTGTTTTTT. Its translation: CASSGTSGGPNTGELFF.

This chain links TRBV4-1 with TRBJ2-5; TRBD1 is a possible D gene (6 bases). V was pared by 0 bases and J by 2 bases, with 10 bases between. Germline CDR1 MGHRA, CDR2 YSYEKL. The length of the CDR3 is 15 residues. The CDR3 loop reads CASSQDQGRQETQYF. The CDR3 bases are TGCGCCAGCAGCCAAGATCAGGGGCGGCAAGAGACCCAGTACTTC.

The V gene is TRBV6-1, the J gene TRBJ2-7; the match to TRBD2 covers 9 bases. This CDR3 is built from 15 residues. The germline CDR1 and CDR2 sequences are MNHNS and SASEGT. Trimming cost V 4 bases and J 4 bases; bases outside gene matches: 8. CDR3 region: CASSVGSGGLYEQYF. The CDR3 region has the DNA TGTGCCAGCAGTGTCGGTAGCGGGGGTCTTTACGAGCAGTACTTC.

This sequence joins TRBV7-2 and TRBJ2-1, with D possibly matching TRBD2 (5 bases). Per the germline V gene, CDR1 is SGHTA and CDR2 is FQGNSA. The CDR3 sequence is 13 residues long. V was clipped by 10 bases and J by 8 bases, with 18 bases between them. CDR3 sequence reads: CATLPPSRHEQFF. In DNA, the CDR3 is TGTGCCACCTTACCACCTAGCCGGCATGAGCAGTTCTTC. Variable domain in full (rest from reference TRBV7-2 and TRBJ2-1): GAGVSQSPSNKVTEKGKDVELRCDPISGHTALYWYRQSLGQGLEFLIYFQGNSAPDKSGLPSDRFSAERTGGSVSTLTIQRTQQEDSAVYLCATLPPSRHEQFFGPGTRLTVL.

V gene TRBV9 combines with J gene TRBJ1-2; unclear D gene. The CDR3 covers 14 residues. Trimming left V 0 bases short and J 4 bases short, with 10 bases between. Germline CDR1 reads SGDLS; CDR2 reads YYNGEE. This chain's CDR3 is CASSVGLESYGYTF. CDR3 in DNA: TGTGCCAGCAGCGTAGGGCTGGAGAGCTATGGCTACACCTTC.

This clone appeared a single time. J is TRBJ2-5 and V is TRBV5-4, with 8 positions matching TRBD1. Germline V gene data show CDR1 as SGHNT and CDR2 as YYREEE (reference sequence). This CDR3 is built from 18 residues. J gave up 1 base and V 4 bases, and 15 bases lay outside the gene matches. CDR3 in amino acids: CASSPRGLRTNTQETQYF. CDR3 nucleotides: TGTGCCAGCAGCCCCAGGGGGCTACGAACAAATACCCAAGAGACCCAGTACTTC.

V usage is TRBV4-1 and J usage is TRBJ1-2; D is ambiguous. The CDR3 has 16 residues. Germline CDR1 and CDR2: MGHRA and YSYEKL. The V end lost 4 bases, the J end lost 3 bases, and 18 bases lay between the germline ends. The CDR3 nucleotides are TGCGCCAGCAGCCTTGCGGCTCTGGGAGAAGACTATGGCTACACCTTC. This gives the protein CASSLAALGEDYGYTF.

The chain joins TRBV6-5 to TRBJ2-5; D is unclear. There are 14 residues in the CDR3. CDR1 and CDR2 (germline): MNHEY, SVGAGI. Trimming took 4 bases from V and 5 from J, leaving 14 bases between them. The CDR3 region is CASSSPGLGETQYF. DNA of the CDR3: TGTGCCAGCAGTTCTCCGGGTCTGGGGGAGACCCAGTACTTC.

This clone is termed medium-sized. The V gene is TRBV27, the J gene TRBJ2-7; 8 bases line up with TRBD1. Looked up from germline, CDR1 is MNHEY and CDR2 is SMNVEV (reference sequence). The CDR3 is 14 residues long. The ends lost 3 bases at V and 3 bases at J; junction bases unmatched: 4. In DNA, the CDR3 is TGTGCCAGCAGTTTGCAGGGGGCGAACTACGAGCAGTACTTC. Its protein is CASSLQGANYEQYF.

The chain carries TRBV6-5 and TRBJ1-1; D not resolved. CDR1 MNHEY and CDR2 SVGAGI come from the germline V gene. The CDR3 runs 16 residues. V lost 0 bases and J lost 0, with 11 bases in between. This CDR3 reads CASSYSSISMNTEAFF. The CDR3 DNA reads TGTGCCAGCAGTTACTCCAGCATCTCCATGAACACTGAAGCTTTCTTT.

The V gene is TRBV18, the J gene TRBJ1-2; tentative D call: TRBD1 (5 bases). This CDR3 is 14 amino acids long. Trimming took 4 bases from V and 1 from J, leaving 10 bases between them. Germline CDR1 reads KGHSH; CDR2 reads LQKENI. Here the CDR3 reads CASSRGRDNYGYTF. CDR3 DNA sequence: TGTGCCAGCTCACGCGGCAGGGATAACTATGGCTACACCTTC.

The V call is TRBV23-1, the J call TRBJ2-7; 7 nucleotides match TRBD1. TRBV23-1 falls under the ORF class, with uncertain function. The CDR3 runs 15 residues. V lost 0 bases to trimming and J lost 1 base; unmatched junction nucleotides: 3. CDR3 nucleotide sequence: TGCGCCAGCAGTCAATCAAGGGACAGTTCCTACGAGCAGTACTTC. It encodes CASSQSRDSSYEQYF.

The chain combines TRBV7-3 with TRBJ2-4; D call uncertain. The length of the CDR3 is 11 residues. Germline V gives CDR1 SGHTA, CDR2 FQGTGA. V lost 2 bases to trimming and J lost 9 bases, with 5 bases between them. CDR3 DNA sequence: TGTGCCAGCAGCTTAGATTCCATTCAGTACTTC. Encoded protein: CASSLDSIQYF.

This chain joins TRBV9 and TRBJ1-5, with D possibly being TRBD1 (5 bases). V lost 0 bases to trimming and J lost 7 bases, with 11 bases between them. The germline V gene encodes CDR1 SGDLS and CDR2 YYNGEE. The length of the CDR3 is 14 residues. Here the CDR3 reads CASSVGPGGQPQHF. The CDR3 DNA sequence: TGTGCCAGCAGCGTAGGACCGGGGGGGCAGCCCCAGCATTTT.

V is TRBV14 and J is TRBJ2-7, with no clear D. The CDR3 has 15 residues. V lost 0 bases and J lost 0, with 9 bases in between. Germline V gene lookup returns CDR1 SGHDN and CDR2 FVKESK. CDR3 region: CASSQDQLHSYEQYF. CDR3 nucleotides: TGTGCCAGCAGCCAAGATCAACTGCACTCCTACGAGCAGTACTTC.

The V gene is TRBV19, the J gene TRBJ2-7; 7 bases map to TRBD1. J gave up 6 bases and V 6 bases, and 11 bases lay outside the gene matches. CDR3 size: 14 residues. Germline-derived CDR1 and CDR2 are LNHDA and SQIVND (reference sequence). Here the CDR3 DNA reads TGTGCCAGTAGAAGACAGGGTCCGTTCGGCGAGCAGTACTTC. This encodes CASRRQGPFGEQYF. Variable domain in full (rest from reference TRBV19 and TRBJ2-7): DGGITQSPKYLFRKEGQNVTLSCEQNLNHDAMYWYRQDPGQGLRLIYYSQIVNDFQKGDIAEGYSVSREKKESFPLTVTSAQKNPTAFYLCASRRQGPFGEQYFGPGTRLTVT.

The count of this clone is one. This chain uses TRBV7-8 with TRBJ1-2; perhaps TRBD1 as D (6 bases). There are 14 residues in the CDR3. V was trimmed by 3 bases and J by 3 bases, leaving 11 bases between them. Per the germline V gene, CDR1 is SGHVS and CDR2 is FQNEAQ. CDR3 in amino acids: CASSLGHTDYGYTF. CDR3 nucleotide sequence: TGTGCCAGCAGCTTGGGACATACAGACTATGGCTACACCTTC.

The CDR3 here is CASGFYTEAFF. The CDR3 DNA sequence: TGTGCCAGCGGATTTTACACTGAAGCTTTCTTT. V and J are TRBV2 and TRBJ1-1; D not resolved. Germline CDR1 and CDR2: SNHLY and FYNNEI. V was pared by 8 bases and J by 3 bases, with 7 bases between. The CDR3 covers 11 residues.

The chain recombines TRBV11-2 with TRBJ2-1, with 10 positions matching TRBD2. Germline CDR1 reads SGHAT; CDR2 reads FQNNGV. V was clipped by 3 bases and J by 6 bases; unmatched bases: 5. This CDR3 region has 15 residues. CDR3 sequence (DNA): TGTGCCAGCAGCTTTCTCCGGACTAGCGGCAATGAGCAGTTCTTC. It is translated as CASSFLRTSGNEQFF.

This clone appeared a few times. The rearrangement uses TRBV5-6 and TRBJ1-1; no clear D gene. This CDR3 comprises 14 residues. CDR1 and CDR2 from the germline V gene are SGHDT and YYEEEE. V was clipped by 2 bases and J by 0 bases, with 8 bases between them. The CDR3: CASSFVTMNTEAFF. In DNA form, the CDR3 reads TGTGCCAGCAGCTTCGTGACTATGAACACTGAAGCTTTCTTT.

This chain links TRBV11-3 with TRBJ2-7; 12 nucleotides match TRBD2. There are 17 residues in the CDR3. V gave up 5 bases and J gave up 6 bases; unmatched junction bases: 14. Germline loops: CDR1 SGHNT, CDR2 YENEEA. CDR3 in amino acids: CASSPGLAGRPRGEQYF. The CDR3 bases are TGTGCCAGCAGCCCCGGACTAGCGGGGAGGCCGCGGGGCGAGCAGTACTTC.

CDR3 region: CASSPRWGGNYGYTF. The DNA for the CDR3 is TGTGCCAGCAGTCCCCGTTGGGGGGGGAACTATGGCTACACCTTC. The gene calls are TRBV28 and TRBJ1-2, with D perhaps TRBD1 (5 bases). The CDR3 runs to 15 residues. CDR1 is MDHEN, CDR2 SYDVKM, per germline. Trimming removed 5 bases from V and 2 bases from J, with 15 bases in between.

Only a few counts were recorded for this clone. V gene TRBV2 combines with J gene TRBJ1-1, with D unclear. Germline V CDR1 and CDR2: SNHLY, FYNNEI. The CDR3 runs to 12 residues. V gave up 6 bases and J gave up 0 bases, with 5 bases separating them. In nucleotides, the CDR3 is TGTGCCAGCAGAAGGGTGAACACTGAAGCTTTCTTT. Translating it yields CASRRVNTEAFF.

The chain is built from TRBV9 and TRBJ2-1, with TRBD2 matching over 10 bases. This CDR3 is built from 14 residues. V shed 4 bases and J 10 bases; nucleotides not matched to a gene: 8. The germline CDR1 and CDR2 sequences are SGDLS and YYNGEE. CDR3 DNA: TGTGCCAGCAGCTTACGACTAGCGGGCGGGGAGCAGTTCTTC. It codes for CASSLRLAGGEQFF.